The 22 T cell receptor beta chains below come from one sample, sequenced in a study of cytomegalovirus exposure and HLA in healthy donors (dated by TCRdb to about 2017). Receptor amplification or capture employed the immunoSEQ multiplex PCR assay. A mixture of 60 forward primers for TCR Vbeta segments and 13 reverse primers for TCR Jbeta segments was used in the multiplex PCR. TCRdb carries this immuneACCESS record with in-frame sequences only. Its versions omit some clonotypes, under half of them owing to an unresolved V gene in the studies checked, with the rest unexplained. The sample table lists nearly 110,000 clones, around 73% of them with a count of one. Clones ranked in the top ten supply 6.5% to 8.5% of the sample. The source material was PBMCs. The receptors here all came from a man aged 25 to 40 in good health and CMV-seronegative.

The gene calls are TRBV5-1 and TRBJ2-7; no reliable D call. Trimming stripped 6 bases from V and 0 bases from J, with 13 bases between. Germline V gene sequence: CDR1 SGHRS, CDR2 YFSETQ. CDR3 length: 14 residues. For the CDR3, the DNA is TGCGCCAGCACCTGGCAGCGTGGCTCCTACGAGCAGTACTTC. Translated: CASTWQRGSYEQYF.

V and J are TRBV19 and TRBJ1-5; D possibly corresponds to TRBD1 (5 bases). In germline, CDR1 is LNHDA, CDR2 SQIVND (reference sequence). This CDR3 contains 15 residues. The ends were cut back, 2 bases at V and 6 bases at J, with 14 bases in the middle. The CDR3 region is CASSIYWGGPQPQHF. The CDR3 DNA follows: TGTGCCAGTAGTATATATTGGGGGGGACCTCAGCCCCAGCATTTT.

This clone was observed once. Here the CDR3 DNA reads TGTGCCAGCAGCTTAACCTACGAGCAGTACTTC. This gives the protein CASSLTYEQYF. The J gene is TRBJ2-5, the V gene TRBV7-9, with no clear D. The J call is in doubt because the DNA end fits TRBJ2-7 better. CDR1 is SEHNR and CDR2 is FQNEAQ in the germline V gene (reference sequence). This CDR3 contains 11 residues.

The table lists this clone with a count of one. The J gene is TRBJ2-5, the V gene TRBV5-1, with D perhaps matching TRBD1 (6 bases). The better agreement between TRBJ2-7 and the DNA end casts doubt on the J call. The length of the CDR3 is 15 residues. Germline V lookup: CDR1 SGHRS, CDR2 YFSETQ. The CDR3 loop is CASSPGQLGIYEQYF. The CDR3, as DNA: TGCGCCAGCAGCCCAGGACAGTTAGGAATCTACGAGCAGTACTTC.

The chain recombines TRBV25-1 with TRBJ2-4; D remains unclear. Germline CDR1 and CDR2: MGHDK and SYGVNS. V lost 9 bases and J lost 4, with 10 bases in between. This CDR3 region has 12 residues. Written as DNA, the CDR3 is TGTGCCAGGGGCATCCCAAAAAACATTCAGTACTTC. This gives the protein CARGIPKNIQYF.

The chain is built from TRBV5-1 and TRBJ1-6, with D hard to call. There are 14 residues in the CDR3. V gave up 0 bases and J gave up 5 bases, with 6 bases separating them. Germline loops: CDR1 SGHRS, CDR2 YFSETQ. CDR3 sequence: CASSLVGDNSPLHF. CDR3 DNA sequence: TGCGCCAGCAGCTTGGTCGGGGATAATTCACCCCTCCACTTT. Drawing the rest from reference TRBV5-1 and TRBJ1-6, the complete variable domain is KAGVTQTPRYLIKTRGQQVTLSCSPISGHRSVSWYQQTPGQGLQFLFEYFSETQRNKGNFPGRFSGRQFSNSRSEMNVSTLELGDSALYLCASSLVGDNSPLHFGNGTRLTVT.

In nucleotides, the CDR3 is TGCGCCAGCAGCCAAGAACCGGCGGCCTTGGGTGAAAAACTGTTTTTT. This sequence encodes CASSQEPAALGEKLFF. The V call is TRBV4-1, the J call TRBJ1-4, with no clear D. The CDR3 length is 16 residues. CDR1 MGHRA and CDR2 YSYEKL come from the germline V gene. V lost 0 bases and J 7 bases, leaving 15 bases between the germline ends.

In its sample, this clone was seen a few times. The chain carries TRBV19 and TRBJ1-1; D may be TRBD1 (6 bases). The germline CDR1 and CDR2 sequences are LNHDA and SQIVND (reference sequence). CDR3 length: 13 amino acids. V was pared by 5 bases and J by 8 bases, with 15 bases between. DNA of the CDR3: TGTGCCAGTAGTGGCGATCAGGGGCCCGAAGCTTTCTTT. Translated: CASSGDQGPEAFF.

The chain couples TRBV6-1 to TRBJ2-4; 7 positions match TRBD1. The CDR3 has 19 residues. J was trimmed by 0 bases and V by 2 bases; bases with no gene match: 13. The germline gives CDR1 MNHNS, CDR2 SASEGT. The CDR3 DNA reads TGTGCCAGCAGTGAAAGGGCAGGACAGGCGCTATTAGCCAAAAACATTCAGTACTTC. This codes for CASSERAGQALLAKNIQYF.

The CDR3 DNA reads as TGTGCCAGCAGTCGGGCCCTCGAGGGGAACACTGAAGCTTTCTTT. Translation: CASSRALEGNTEAFF. V usage is TRBV27 and J usage is TRBJ1-1, with D unresolved. CDR3 length equals 15 residues. CDR1 is MNHEY, CDR2 SMNVEV, per germline (reference sequence). The V gene lost 5 bases and the J gene lost 1 base, with 14 bases spanning the gap.

The sample holds a few counts of this clone. The chain couples TRBV29-1 to TRBJ1-2; 8 bases map to TRBD1. The CDR3 runs 14 residues. Germline V gene data show CDR1 as SQVTM and CDR2 as ANQGSEA. V was pared by 6 bases and J by 0 bases, with 6 bases of the junction left unmatched. CDR3 residues: CSVLGQGTNYGYTF. DNA for the CDR3: TGCAGCGTCCTCGGACAGGGCACTAACTATGGCTACACCTTC.

The chain links TRBV27 to TRBJ2-3; the D gene is possibly TRBD2 (5 bases). V was clipped by 3 bases and J by 4 bases, with 14 bases between them. The CDR3 has 15 residues. Germline CDR1 MNHEY, CDR2 SMNVEV (reference sequence). Written as DNA, the CDR3 is TGTGCCAGCAGTTTTGGAACGGGAAGATCAGATACGCAGTATTTT. It codes for CASSFGTGRSDTQYF.

The chain employs TRBV4-1 and TRBJ2-7; 7 positions agree with TRBD2. The CDR3 length is 14 residues. V trimming: 2 bases; J trimming: 3 bases; junction bases outside the gene matches: 4. Germline CDR1 reads MGHRA; CDR2 reads YSYEKL. CDR3 in amino acids: CASSQLWGGYEQYF. The CDR3 coding sequence is TGCGCCAGCAGCCAACTGTGGGGGGGCTACGAGCAGTACTTC.

The chain has TRBV6-1 and TRBJ2-5, with D hard to call. The CDR3 length is 14 residues. The germline CDR1 and CDR2 sequences are MNHNS and SASEGT. With 1 base removed from V and 3 bases from J, the gap between germline ends came to 9 bases. CDR3 residues: CASSEGATKETQYF. The CDR3 nucleotides read TGTGCCAGCAGTGAAGGGGCCACAAAAGAGACCCAGTACTTC.

The rearrangement joins TRBV18 to TRBJ1-5; no reliable D call. V dropped 2 bases and J dropped 4 bases, with 12 bases sitting between them. Germline CDR1 is KGHSH and CDR2 is LQKENI. The CDR3 has 15 amino acids. Here the CDR3 reads CASSPGESKNQPQHF. DNA of the CDR3: TGTGCCAGCTCACCAGGGGAGTCTAAGAATCAGCCCCAGCATTTT.

The V and J genes are TRBV7-2 and TRBJ1-3, with a possible D match to TRBD1 (5 bases). There are 14 residues in the CDR3. Germline loops: CDR1 SGHTA, CDR2 FQGNSA. The V end lost 8 bases, the J end lost 8 bases, and 19 bases lay between the germline ends. The CDR3 region has the DNA TGTGCCAGCTCCCCACAGGTGCACGTGGACACCATATATTTT. It codes for CASSPQVHVDTIYF.

A single count supports this clone. The CDR3 region is CASSFSPGVVSGEQYF. The CDR3 nucleotides are TGTGCCAGCAGTTTCTCCCCGGGGGTAGTTAGCGGCGAGCAGTACTTC. This sequence joins TRBV27 and TRBJ2-7, with D possibly TRBD2 on 6 matching bases. Germline lookup yields CDR1 MNHEY and CDR2 SMNVEV (reference sequence). The CDR3 is made up of 16 amino acids. Trimming pared 3 bases from V and 6 bases from J, leaving 21 bases between.

The genes are TRBV7-8 and TRBJ1-2; D is undetermined. Trimming shortened V by 5 bases and J by 0 bases, and 19 bases separated the two germline ends. In germline, CDR1 is SGHVS, CDR2 FQNEAQ. There are 17 residues in the CDR3. For the CDR3, the DNA is TGTGCCAGCAGCCCTGAGGGAGCGAGAGATTCTAACTATGGCTACACCTTC. It is translated as CASSPEGARDSNYGYTF.

The chain uses TRBV5-1 and TRBJ1-5; TRBD1 matches 7 bases. This CDR3 has 14 residues. CDR1 and CDR2 (germline): SGHRS, YFSETQ. Trimming took 5 bases from V and 2 from J; bases not matched to a gene: 4. CDR3 sequence reads: CASRPGQGNQPQHF. The DNA of the CDR3 is TGCGCCAGCAGGCCCGGACAGGGCAATCAGCCCCAGCATTTT.

The chain is built from TRBV28 and TRBJ1-4, with TRBD1 as a possible D gene (5 bases). The germline V and J ends were trimmed by 9 bases and 8 bases, with 16 bases remaining between them. This CDR3 spans 13 amino acids. The germline V gene has CDR1 MDHEN and CDR2 SYDVKM. CDR3 loop: CASQQVDREKLFF. The CDR3 region has the DNA TGTGCCAGTCAACAGGTTGATCGGGAAAAACTGTTTTTT.

This clone was observed a handful of times. The chain has TRBV19 and TRBJ1-1, with TRBD1 matching over 7 bases. CDR3 length: 14 amino acids. Germline CDR1 LNHDA, CDR2 SQIVND (reference sequence). V was clipped by 5 bases and J by 0 bases; unmatched bases: 3. CDR3 nucleotides: TGTGCCAGTAGTTTCGGGACAGTGAACACTGAAGCTTTCTTT. Translated: CASSFGTVNTEAFF.

This rearrangement joins TRBV5-1 to TRBJ1-5, with 8 positions matching TRBD1. J lost 1 base, V lost 4 bases, and 10 bases had no gene match. This CDR3 comprises 17 residues. CDR1 SGHRS and CDR2 YFSETQ come from the germline V gene. CDR3: CASSPGTGTRSNQPQHF. CDR3 bases: TGCGCCAGCAGCCCTGGGACAGGCACTAGGAGCAATCAGCCCCAGCATTTT.